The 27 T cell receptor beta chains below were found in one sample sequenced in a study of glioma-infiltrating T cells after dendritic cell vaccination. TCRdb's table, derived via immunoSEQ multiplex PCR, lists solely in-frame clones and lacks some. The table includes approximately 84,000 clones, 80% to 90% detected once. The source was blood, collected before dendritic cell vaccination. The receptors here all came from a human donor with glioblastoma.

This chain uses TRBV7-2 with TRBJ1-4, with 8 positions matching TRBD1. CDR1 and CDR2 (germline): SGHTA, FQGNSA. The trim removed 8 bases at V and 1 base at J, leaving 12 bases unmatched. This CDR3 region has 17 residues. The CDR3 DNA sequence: TGTGCCAGCGCCGGCGCCAGGGGGCAGGAAACTAATGAAAAACTGTTTTTT. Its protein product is CASAGARGQETNEKLFF. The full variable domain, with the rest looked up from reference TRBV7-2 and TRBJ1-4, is GAGVSQSPSNKVTEKGKDVELRCDPISGHTALYWYRQSLGQGLEFLIYFQGNSAPDKSGLPSDRFSAERTGGSVSTLTIQRTQQEDSAVYLCASAGARGQETNEKLFFGSGTQLSVL.

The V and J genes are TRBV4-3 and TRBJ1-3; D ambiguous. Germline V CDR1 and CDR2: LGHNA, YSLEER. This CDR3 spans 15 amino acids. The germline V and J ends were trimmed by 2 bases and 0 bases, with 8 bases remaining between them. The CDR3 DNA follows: TGCGCCAGCAGCCAATCTTCCTCCTCTGGAAACACCATATATTTT. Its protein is CASSQSSSSGNTIYF.

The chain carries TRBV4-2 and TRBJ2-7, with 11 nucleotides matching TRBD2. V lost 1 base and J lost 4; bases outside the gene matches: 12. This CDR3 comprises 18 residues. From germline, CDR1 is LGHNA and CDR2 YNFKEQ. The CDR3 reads CASSQVALTSGTPYEQYF. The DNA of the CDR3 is TGTGCCAGCAGCCAAGTGGCGTTGACTAGCGGGACCCCATACGAGCAGTACTTC.

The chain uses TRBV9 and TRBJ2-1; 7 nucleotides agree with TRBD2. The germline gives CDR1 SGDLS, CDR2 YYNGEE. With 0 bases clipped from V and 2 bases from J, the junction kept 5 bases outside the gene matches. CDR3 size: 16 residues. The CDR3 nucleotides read TGTGCCAGCAGCGTAGAAGTGGGAGGGCCCTACAATGAGCAGTTCTTC. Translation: CASSVEVGGPYNEQFF.

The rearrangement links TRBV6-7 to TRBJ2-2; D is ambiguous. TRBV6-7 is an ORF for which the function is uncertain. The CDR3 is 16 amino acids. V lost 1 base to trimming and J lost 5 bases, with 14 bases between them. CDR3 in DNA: TGTGCCAGCAGTTACTTTTACCTTGCGTGGACCGGGGAGCTGTTTTTT. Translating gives CASSYFYLAWTGELFF.

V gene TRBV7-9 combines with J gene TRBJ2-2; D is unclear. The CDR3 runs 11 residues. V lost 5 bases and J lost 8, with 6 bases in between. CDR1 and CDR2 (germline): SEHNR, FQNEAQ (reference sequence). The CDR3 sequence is CASSLTGELFF. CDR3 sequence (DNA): TGTGCCAGCAGCCTAACTGGGGAGCTGTTTTTT.

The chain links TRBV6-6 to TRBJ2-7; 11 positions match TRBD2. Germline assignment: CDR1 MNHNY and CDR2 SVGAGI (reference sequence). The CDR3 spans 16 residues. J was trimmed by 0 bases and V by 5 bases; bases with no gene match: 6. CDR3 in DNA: TGTGCCAGCAGTCGGGTACTAGCGGGGGACTCCTACGAGCAGTACTTC. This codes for CASSRVLAGDSYEQYF.

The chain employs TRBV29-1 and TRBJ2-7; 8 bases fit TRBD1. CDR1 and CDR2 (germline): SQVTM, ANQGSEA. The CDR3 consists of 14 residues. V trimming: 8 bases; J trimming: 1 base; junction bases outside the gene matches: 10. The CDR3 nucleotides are TGCAGCATTTCCGGGACAGGAGTTTCCTACGAGCAGTACTTC. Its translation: CSISGTGVSYEQYF.

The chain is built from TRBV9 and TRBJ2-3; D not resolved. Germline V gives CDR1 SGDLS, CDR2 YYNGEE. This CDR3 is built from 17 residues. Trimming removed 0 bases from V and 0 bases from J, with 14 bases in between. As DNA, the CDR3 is TGTGCCAGCAGCGTAGGCGGCAGATCGTCTAGCACAGATACGCAGTATTTT. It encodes CASSVGGRSSSTDTQYF. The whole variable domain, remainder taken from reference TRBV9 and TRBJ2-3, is DSGVTQTPKHLITATGQRVTLRCSPRSGDLSVYWYQQSLDQGLQFLIQYYNGEERAKGNILERFSAQQFPDLHSELNLSSLELGDSALYFCASSVGGRSSSTDTQYFGPGTRLTVL.

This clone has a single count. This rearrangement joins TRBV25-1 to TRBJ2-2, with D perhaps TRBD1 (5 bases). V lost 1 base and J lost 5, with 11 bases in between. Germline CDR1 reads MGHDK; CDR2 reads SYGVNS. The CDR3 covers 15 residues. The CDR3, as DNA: TGTGCCAGCAGTGAATTCCAGGGTAGAACCGGGGAGCTGTTTTTT. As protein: CASSEFQGRTGELFF. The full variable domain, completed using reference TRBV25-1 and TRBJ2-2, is EADIYQTPRYLVIGTGKKITLECSQTMGHDKMYWYQQDPGMELHLIHYSYGVNSTEKGDLSSESTVSRIRTEHFPLTLESARPSHTSQYLCASSEFQGRTGELFFGEGSRLTVL.

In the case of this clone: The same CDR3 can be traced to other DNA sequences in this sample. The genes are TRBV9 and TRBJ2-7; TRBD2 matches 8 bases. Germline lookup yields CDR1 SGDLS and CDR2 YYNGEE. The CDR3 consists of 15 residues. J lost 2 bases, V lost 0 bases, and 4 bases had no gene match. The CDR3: CASSVGVAGTYEQYF. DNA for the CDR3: TGTGCCAGCAGCGTAGGGGTAGCGGGGACCTACGAGCAGTACTTC.

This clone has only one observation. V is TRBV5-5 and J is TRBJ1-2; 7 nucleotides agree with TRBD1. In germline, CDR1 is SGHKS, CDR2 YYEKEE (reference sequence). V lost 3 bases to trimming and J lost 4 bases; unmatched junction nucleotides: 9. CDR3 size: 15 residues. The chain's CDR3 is CASSYRGGSGYGYTF. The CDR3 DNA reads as TGTGCCAGCAGCTATCGAGGGGGCTCGGGCTATGGCTACACCTTC.

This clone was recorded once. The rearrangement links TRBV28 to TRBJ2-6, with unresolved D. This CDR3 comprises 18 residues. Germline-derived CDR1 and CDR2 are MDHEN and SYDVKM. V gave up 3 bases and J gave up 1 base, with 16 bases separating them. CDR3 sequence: CASSFHTAGQSGANVLTF. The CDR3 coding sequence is TGTGCCAGCAGTTTCCATACGGCAGGCCAATCTGGGGCCAACGTCCTGACTTTC.

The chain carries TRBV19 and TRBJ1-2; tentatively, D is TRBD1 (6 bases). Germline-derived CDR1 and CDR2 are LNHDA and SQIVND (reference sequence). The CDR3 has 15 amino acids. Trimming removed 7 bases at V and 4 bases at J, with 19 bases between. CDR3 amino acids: CASNLGGARVYGYTF. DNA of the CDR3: TGTGCCAGTAACCTAGGGGGGGCGCGAGTCTATGGCTACACCTTC.

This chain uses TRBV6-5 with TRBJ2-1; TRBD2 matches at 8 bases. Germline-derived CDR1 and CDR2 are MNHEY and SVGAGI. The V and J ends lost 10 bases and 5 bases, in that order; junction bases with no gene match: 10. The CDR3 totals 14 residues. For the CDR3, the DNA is TGTGCCATCCAACGGGGGGGCCGGGACAATGAGCAGTTCTTC. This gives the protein CAIQRGGRDNEQFF.

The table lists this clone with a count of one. The CDR3 DNA follows: TGTGCCAGCAGCCACACGTTGGGACTAGCGACACTAAGCTCCTACGAGCAGTACTTC. Protein product: CASSHTLGLATLSSYEQYF. The chain is built from TRBV27 and TRBJ2-7, with 10 bases aligning to TRBD2. Per germline, CDR1 MNHEY and CDR2 SMNVEV (reference sequence). V gave up 6 bases and J gave up 0 bases; unmatched junction bases: 17. The CDR3 is 19 residues long.

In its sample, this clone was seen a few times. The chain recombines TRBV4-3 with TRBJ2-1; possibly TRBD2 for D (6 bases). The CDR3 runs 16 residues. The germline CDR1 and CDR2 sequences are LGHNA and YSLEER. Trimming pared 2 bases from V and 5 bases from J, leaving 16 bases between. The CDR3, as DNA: TGCGCCAGCAGCCAAAGATCGGCGGGGACCAACAATGAGCAGTTCTTC. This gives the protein CASSQRSAGTNNEQFF.

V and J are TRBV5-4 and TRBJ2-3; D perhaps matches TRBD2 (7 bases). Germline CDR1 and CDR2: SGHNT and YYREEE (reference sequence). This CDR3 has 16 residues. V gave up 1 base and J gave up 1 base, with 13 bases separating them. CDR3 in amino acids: CASSLWAGAGTDTQYF. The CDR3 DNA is TGTGCCAGCAGCTTGTGGGCGGGGGCCGGCACAGATACGCAGTATTTT.

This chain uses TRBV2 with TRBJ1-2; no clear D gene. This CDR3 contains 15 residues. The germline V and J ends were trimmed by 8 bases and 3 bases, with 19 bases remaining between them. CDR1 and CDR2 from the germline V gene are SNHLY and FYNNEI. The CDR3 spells CASPFQLGSYYGYTF. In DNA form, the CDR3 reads TGTGCCAGCCCCTTCCAGCTAGGGAGTTACTATGGCTACACCTTC.

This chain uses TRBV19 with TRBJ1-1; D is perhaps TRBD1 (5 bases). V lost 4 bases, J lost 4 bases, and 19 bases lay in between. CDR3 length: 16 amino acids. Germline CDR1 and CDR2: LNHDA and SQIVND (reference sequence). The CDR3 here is CASSTRTYSYGTEAFF. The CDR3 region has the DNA TGTGCCAGTAGTACCCGGACATATTCATACGGCACTGAAGCTTTCTTT.

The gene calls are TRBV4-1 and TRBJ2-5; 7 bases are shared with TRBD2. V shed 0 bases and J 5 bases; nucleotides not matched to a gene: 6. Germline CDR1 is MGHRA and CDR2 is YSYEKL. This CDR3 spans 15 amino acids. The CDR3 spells CASSQDQGGLETQYF. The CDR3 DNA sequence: TGCGCCAGCAGCCAAGATCAGGGAGGGTTGGAGACCCAGTACTTC.

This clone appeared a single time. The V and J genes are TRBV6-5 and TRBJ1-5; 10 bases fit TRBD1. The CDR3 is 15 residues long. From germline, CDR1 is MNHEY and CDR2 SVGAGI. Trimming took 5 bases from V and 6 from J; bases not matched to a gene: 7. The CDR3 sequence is CASSPRDRGFQPQHF. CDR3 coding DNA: TGTGCCAGCAGTCCGCGGGACAGGGGTTTTCAGCCCCAGCATTTT.

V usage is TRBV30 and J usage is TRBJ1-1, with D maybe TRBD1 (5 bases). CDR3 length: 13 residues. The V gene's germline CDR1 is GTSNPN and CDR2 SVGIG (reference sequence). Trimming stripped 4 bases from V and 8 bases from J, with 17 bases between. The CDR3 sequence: CAWTEGWMREAFF. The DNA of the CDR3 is TGTGCCTGGACGGAGGGGTGGATGCGAGAAGCTTTCTTT. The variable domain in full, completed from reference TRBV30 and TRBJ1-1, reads SQTIHQWPATLVQPVGSPLSLECTVEGTSNPNLYWYRQAAGRGLQLLFYSVGIGQISSEVPQNLSASRPQDRQFILSSKKLLLSDSGFYLCAWTEGWMREAFFGQGTRLTVV.

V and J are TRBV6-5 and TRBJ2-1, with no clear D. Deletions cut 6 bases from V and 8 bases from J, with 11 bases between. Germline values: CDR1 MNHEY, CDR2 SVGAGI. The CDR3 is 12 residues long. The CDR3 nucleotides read TGTGCCAGCAGGGGTCCTGGAGATGAGCAGTTCTTC. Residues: CASRGPGDEQFF.

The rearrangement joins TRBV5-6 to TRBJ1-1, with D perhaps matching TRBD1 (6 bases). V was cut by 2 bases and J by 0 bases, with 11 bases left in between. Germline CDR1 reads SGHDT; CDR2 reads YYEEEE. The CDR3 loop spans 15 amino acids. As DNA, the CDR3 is TGTGCCAGCAGCTTAGGGGGGGGAATGAACACTGAAGCTTTCTTT. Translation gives CASSLGGGMNTEAFF.

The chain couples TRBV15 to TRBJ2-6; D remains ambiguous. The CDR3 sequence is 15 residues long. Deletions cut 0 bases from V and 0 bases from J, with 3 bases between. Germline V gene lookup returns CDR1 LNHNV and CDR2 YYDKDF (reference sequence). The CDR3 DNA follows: TGTGCCACCAGCAGAGATAACTCTGGGGCCAACGTCCTGACTTTC. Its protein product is CATSRDNSGANVLTF.

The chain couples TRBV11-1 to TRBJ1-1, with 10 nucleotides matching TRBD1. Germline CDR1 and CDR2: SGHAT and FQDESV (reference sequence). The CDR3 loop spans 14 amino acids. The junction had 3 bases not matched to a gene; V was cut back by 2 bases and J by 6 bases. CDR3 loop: CASSLRDRGPEAFF. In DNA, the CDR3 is TGTGCCAGCAGCTTACGGGACAGGGGCCCTGAAGCTTTCTTT.